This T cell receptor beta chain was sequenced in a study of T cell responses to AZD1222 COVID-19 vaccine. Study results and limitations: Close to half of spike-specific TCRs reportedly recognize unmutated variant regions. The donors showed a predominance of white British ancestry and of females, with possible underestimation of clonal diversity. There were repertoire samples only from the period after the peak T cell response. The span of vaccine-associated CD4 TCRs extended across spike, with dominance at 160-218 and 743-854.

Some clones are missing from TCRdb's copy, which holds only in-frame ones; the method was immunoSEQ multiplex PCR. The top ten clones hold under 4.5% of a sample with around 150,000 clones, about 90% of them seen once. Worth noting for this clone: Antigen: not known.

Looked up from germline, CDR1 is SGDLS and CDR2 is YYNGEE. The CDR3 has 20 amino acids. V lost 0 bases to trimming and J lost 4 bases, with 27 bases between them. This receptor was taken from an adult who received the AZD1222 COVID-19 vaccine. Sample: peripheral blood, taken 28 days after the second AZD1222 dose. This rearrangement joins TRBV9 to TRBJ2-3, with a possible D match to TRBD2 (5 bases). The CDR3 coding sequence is TGTGCCAGCAGCGTAGGCCTAGGACTCAAATCCGAGGGAGCTGCAGATACGCAGTATTTT. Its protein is CASSVGLGLKSEGAADTQYF.